This TCR beta chain is from a study of prognosis after radiotherapy for stage I lung cancer. Study outcomes and limitations: Lower Shannon entropy after stereotactic body radiation therapy was observed in patients who went on to develop distant metastases.

V was clipped by 2 bases and J by 6 bases; unmatched bases: 9. Per germline, CDR1 MNHEY and CDR2 SVGEGT. CDR3 size: 15 residues. Starting from genomic DNA, TCR beta CDR3 was amplified through two-round multiplex PCR. Primers specific to each TRBV and TRBJ gene drove first-round PCR. Each CDR3 protein gets one entry after TCRdb re-called the multiplex PCR reads with MiXCR. The sample holds roughly 25,000 distinct CDR3 sequences, 25% to 30% seen once. This clonotype was observed at least ten times. Its antigen is unknown. This receptor was obtained from a donor over 45 with non-small cell lung cancer. The chain joins TRBV6-2 or TRBV6-3 to TRBJ1-1; 7 nucleotides agree with TRBD1. The sample in question was PBMCs, obtained before or after stereotactic body radiation therapy (not recorded which). Written as DNA, the CDR3 is TGTGCCAGCAGTTACGGAGGCAACAGGGGCGCTGAAGCTTTCTTT. Protein sequence: CASSYGGNRGAEAFF.